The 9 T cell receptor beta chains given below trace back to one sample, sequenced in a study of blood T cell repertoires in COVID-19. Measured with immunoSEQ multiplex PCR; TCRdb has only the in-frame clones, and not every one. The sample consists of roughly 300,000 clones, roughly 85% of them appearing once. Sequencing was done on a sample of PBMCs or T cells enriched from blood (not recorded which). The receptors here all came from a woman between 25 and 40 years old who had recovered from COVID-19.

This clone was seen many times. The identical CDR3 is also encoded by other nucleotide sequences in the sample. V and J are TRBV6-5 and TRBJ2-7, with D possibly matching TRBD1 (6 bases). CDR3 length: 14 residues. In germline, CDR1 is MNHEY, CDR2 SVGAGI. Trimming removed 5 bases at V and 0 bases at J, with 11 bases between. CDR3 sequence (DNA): TGTGCCAGCAGTCCGGGACACAGCTCCTACGAGCAGTACTTC. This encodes CASSPGHSSYEQYF.

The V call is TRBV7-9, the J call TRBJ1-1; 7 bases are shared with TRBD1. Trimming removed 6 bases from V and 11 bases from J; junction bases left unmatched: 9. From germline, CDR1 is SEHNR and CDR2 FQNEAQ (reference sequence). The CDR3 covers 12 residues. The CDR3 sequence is CASSRQGDVAFF. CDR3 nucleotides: TGTGCCAGCAGTCGACAGGGCGACGTGGCTTTCTTT.

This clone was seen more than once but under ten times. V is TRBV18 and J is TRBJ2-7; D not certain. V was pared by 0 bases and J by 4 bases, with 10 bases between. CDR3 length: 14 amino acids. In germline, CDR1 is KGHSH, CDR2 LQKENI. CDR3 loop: CASSPPGPVYEQYF. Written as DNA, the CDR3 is TGTGCCAGCTCACCACCGGGCCCCGTGTACGAGCAGTACTTC.

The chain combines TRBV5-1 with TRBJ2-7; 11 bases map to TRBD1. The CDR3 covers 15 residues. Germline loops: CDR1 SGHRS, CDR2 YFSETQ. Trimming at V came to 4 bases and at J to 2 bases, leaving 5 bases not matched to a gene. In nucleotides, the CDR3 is TGCGCCAGCAGCACGGGGACAGGGGGAGCCTACGAGCAGTACTTC. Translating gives CASSTGTGGAYEQYF.

Here the CDR3 reads CASSKTGTDNEQFF. The CDR3 DNA reads TGTGCCAGCAGCAAAACCGGGACAGATAATGAGCAGTTCTTC. The chain couples TRBV11-2 to TRBJ2-1; the match to TRBD1 covers 7 bases. V was pared by 5 bases and J by 7 bases, with 8 bases of the junction left unmatched. The CDR3 totals 14 residues. Germline V gene sequence: CDR1 SGHAT, CDR2 FQNNGV.

CDR3 protein: CASSLTEETQYF. CDR3 nucleotides: TGTGCCAGCAGTTTGACAGAAGAGACCCAGTACTTC. The chain uses TRBV28 and TRBJ2-5; weak D call: TRBD1 (5 bases). V lost 3 bases and J lost 3, with 5 bases in between. This CDR3 is built from 12 residues. Germline loops: CDR1 MDHEN, CDR2 SYDVKM.

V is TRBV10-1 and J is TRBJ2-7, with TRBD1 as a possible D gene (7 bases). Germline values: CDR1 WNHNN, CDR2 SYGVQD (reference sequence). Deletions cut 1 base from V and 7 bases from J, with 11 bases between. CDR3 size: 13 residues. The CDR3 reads CASSELQGGEQYF. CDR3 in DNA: TGCGCCAGCAGTGAGTTGCAGGGGGGAGAGCAGTACTTC.

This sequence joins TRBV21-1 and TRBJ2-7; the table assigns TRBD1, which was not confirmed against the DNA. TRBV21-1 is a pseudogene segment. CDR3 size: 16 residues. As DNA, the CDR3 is TGTGCCAGCAGCTCATCCTCCGGGACAGGCTCCTACGAGCAGTACTTC. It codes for CASSSSSGTGSYEQYF.

The CDR3 here is CASSPGQGLRNTIYF. CDR3 nucleotides: TGTGCCAGCAGCCCAGGACAGGGCCTGCGAAACACCATATATTTT. The chain employs TRBV7-2 and TRBJ1-3; 8 bases align to TRBD1. Germline lookup yields CDR1 SGHTA and CDR2 FQGNSA. CDR3 size: 15 residues. The V gene end was trimmed by 5 bases and the J gene end by 5 bases; junction bases not matched to a gene: 8.